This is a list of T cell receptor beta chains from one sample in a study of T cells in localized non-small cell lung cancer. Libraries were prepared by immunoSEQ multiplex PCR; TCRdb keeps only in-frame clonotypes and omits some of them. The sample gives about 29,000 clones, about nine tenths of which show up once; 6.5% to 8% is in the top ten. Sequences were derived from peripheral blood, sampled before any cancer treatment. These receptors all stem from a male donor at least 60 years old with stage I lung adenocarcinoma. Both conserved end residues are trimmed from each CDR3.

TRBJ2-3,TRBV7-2,ASSPKGLAGGTDTQY
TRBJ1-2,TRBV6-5,ASRGGDYGYT
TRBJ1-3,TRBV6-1,ASSDGASGNTIY
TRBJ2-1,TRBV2,ASSADSGYNEQF
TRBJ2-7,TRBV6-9,AARCSGEQY
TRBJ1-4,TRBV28,ASRRNRGEKLF
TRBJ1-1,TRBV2,ASSWQLNTEAF
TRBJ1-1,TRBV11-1,ASSSQGLNTEAF
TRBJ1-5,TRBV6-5,ASSYQGNQPQH
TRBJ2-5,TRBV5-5,ASSLYGEGGQETQY
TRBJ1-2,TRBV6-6,ASSYEAEGYNYGYT